One and the same sample provided the 23 T cell receptor beta chains below, sequenced in a study of technical replicates of blood from several donors. Repertoires were generated with immunoSEQ multiplex PCR, while TCRdb's copy carries only in-frame clones and drops some. The sample has 70,000 or so clones, around 90% seen once. Sequencing was carried out using PBMCs. The receptors were gathered from a human donor in good health. Some clones in this sample may be carry-over from other donors' samples.

The chain joins TRBV29-1 to TRBJ2-1; TRBD1 matches 9 bases. The germline V gene has CDR1 SQVTM and CDR2 ANQGSEA. CDR3 size: 16 residues. Trimming took 6 bases from V and 6 from J; bases not matched to a gene: 15. The CDR3, as DNA: TGCAGCGTGGTTAGGGATAGGACAGGGGAGTCCAATGAGCAGTTCTTC. It codes for CSVVRDRTGESNEQFF.

The rearrangement links TRBV27 to TRBJ2-1, with 8 positions matching TRBD2. Germline V gives CDR1 MNHEY, CDR2 SMNVEV (reference sequence). The CDR3 has 16 amino acids. Trimming removed 5 bases from V and 2 bases from J; junction bases left unmatched: 8. CDR3 bases: TGTGCCAGCAGTCCCGTTCCGGGGGGGACCTACAATGAGCAGTTCTTC. This sequence encodes CASSPVPGGTYNEQFF.

The chain recombines TRBV10-3 with TRBJ2-3, with D possibly being TRBD2 (6 bases). CDR1 is ENHRY and CDR2 is SYGVKD in the germline V gene. Deletions cut 4 bases from V and 6 bases from J, with 11 bases between. The CDR3 has 13 residues. As DNA, the CDR3 is TGTGCCATCAGTGTTCGGGAGAGGGATACGCAGTATTTT. The encoded protein is CAISVRERDTQYF.

This clone was found once. The V and J genes are TRBV14 and TRBJ2-3; 10 bases line up with TRBD2. The CDR3 contains 14 residues. Germline V gene lookup returns CDR1 SGHDN and CDR2 FVKESK. V was pared by 3 bases and J by 6 bases, with 3 bases of the junction left unmatched. CDR3 sequence: CASSHSGGGDTQYF. The CDR3 nucleotides are TGTGCCAGCAGCCACAGCGGGGGGGGTGATACGCAGTATTTT.

The V gene is TRBV7-9, the J gene TRBJ1-5; D is possibly TRBD1 (6 bases). Trimming pared 4 bases from V and 2 bases from J, leaving 12 bases between. CDR3 size: 15 residues. The V gene's germline CDR1 is SEHNR and CDR2 FQNEAQ (reference sequence). This chain's CDR3 is CASSYTGSGNQPQHF. In DNA form, the CDR3 reads TGTGCCAGCAGCTATACAGGGTCTGGCAATCAGCCCCAGCATTTT. Combining the CDR3 with reference TRBV7-9 and TRBJ1-5 gives the whole variable domain DTGVSQNPRHKITKRGQNVTFRCDPISEHNRLYWYRQTLGQGPEFLTYFQNEAQLEKSRLLSDRFSAERPKGSFSTLEIQRTEQGDSAMYLCASSYTGSGNQPQHFGDGTRLSIL.

This chain joins TRBV6-5 and TRBJ1-4; the D gene is possibly TRBD1 (5 bases). Germline V gene lookup returns CDR1 MNHEY and CDR2 SVGAGI. V lost 4 bases and J 6 bases, leaving 9 bases between the germline ends. The CDR3 is 13 residues long. CDR3 amino acids: CASSSGSHEKLFF. In nucleotides, the CDR3 is TGTGCCAGCAGTTCAGGGTCACATGAAAAACTGTTTTTT.

The V call is TRBV4-1, the J call TRBJ1-1; 7 bases align to TRBD1. Germline values: CDR1 MGHRA, CDR2 YSYEKL. Trimming took 4 bases from V and 4 from J; bases not matched to a gene: 21. The CDR3 contains 19 residues. CDR3: CASSLREGGRSISVTEAFF. The CDR3 DNA reads as TGCGCCAGCAGCCTCCGAGAAGGGGGCCGATCCATTAGTGTCACTGAAGCTTTCTTT.

This sequence joins TRBV5-6 and TRBJ1-2; no definite D call. CDR3 length: 16 amino acids. The V and J ends lost 4 bases and 3 bases respectively, with 19 bases between them. Germline V gene data show CDR1 as SGHDT and CDR2 as YYEEEE. The CDR3 loop is CASSTLREYGDYGYTF. CDR3 coding DNA: TGTGCCAGCAGCACCCTCCGGGAGTACGGAGACTATGGCTACACCTTC.

This chain joins TRBV5-4 and TRBJ2-1; 8 nucleotides agree with TRBD2. V lost 3 bases and J lost 0; bases outside the gene matches: 5. Per germline, CDR1 SGHNT and CDR2 YYREEE (reference sequence). The CDR3 has 16 residues. This CDR3 is CASSSDGRASYNEQFF. CDR3 nucleotide sequence: TGTGCCAGCAGCTCGGACGGGAGGGCCTCCTACAATGAGCAGTTCTTC.

This clone occurred a few times. The rearrangement joins TRBV18 to TRBJ1-1; weak D call: TRBD1 (5 bases). V was shortened by 4 bases and J by 1 base, with 7 bases between the two germline ends. Germline V gene data show CDR1 as KGHSH and CDR2 as LQKENI. This CDR3 is 13 amino acids long. CDR3: CASSQTENTEAFF. CDR3 coding DNA: TGTGCCAGCTCACAGACAGAGAACACTGAAGCTTTCTTT.

The CDR3 loop reads CASSSEAGGIHEQYF. Written as DNA, the CDR3 is TGCGCCAGCAGCTCAGAGGCAGGGGGAATCCACGAGCAGTACTTC. The chain couples TRBV5-1 to TRBJ2-7; TRBD1 agrees at 7 bases. Trimming at V came to 3 bases and at J to 5 bases, leaving 11 bases not matched to a gene. The CDR3 is 15 amino acids. CDR1 is SGHRS and CDR2 is YFSETQ in the germline V gene.

This chain joins TRBV5-4 and TRBJ1-1, with D unresolved. The ends were cut back, 2 bases at V and 6 bases at J, with 17 bases in the middle. Per germline, CDR1 SGHNT and CDR2 YYREEE (reference sequence). The CDR3 loop spans 15 amino acids. This CDR3 is CASSFKTTGSAEAFF. The CDR3 DNA reads as TGTGCCAGCAGCTTTAAAACAACTGGGAGCGCTGAAGCTTTCTTT.

This clone occurred once. The genes are TRBV10-3 and TRBJ1-5, with 10 bases identical to TRBD1. CDR3 length equals 15 residues. Germline trimming cut 3 bases from V and 4 bases from J; bases unmatched to any gene: 3. Germline V gene sequence: CDR1 ENHRY, CDR2 SYGVKD. CDR3 residues: CAISDLGQGNQPQHF. The CDR3 DNA sequence: TGTGCCATCAGTGATCTGGGACAGGGGAATCAGCCCCAGCATTTT.

The chain links TRBV9 to TRBJ2-7; TRBD1 matches 10 bases. V gave up 4 bases and J gave up 4 bases; unmatched junction bases: 14. The CDR3 extends over 17 amino acids. Germline V gene lookup returns CDR1 SGDLS and CDR2 YYNGEE. The CDR3, as DNA: TGTGCCAGCAGCCCTTTAAGGGGGGACAGGGGCCGGTACGAGCAGTACTTC. It translates to CASSPLRGDRGRYEQYF.

The J gene is TRBJ1-1, the V gene TRBV5-3; no clear D. TRBV5-3 is an open reading frame, and its role is uncertain. There are 11 residues in the CDR3. V dropped 7 bases and J dropped 6 bases, with 10 bases sitting between them. CDR3 amino acids: CARVRQAEAFF. The CDR3 DNA reads as TGTGCCAGAGTCCGTCAGGCTGAAGCTTTCTTT.

This chain links TRBV29-1 with TRBJ1-5; possible D gene TRBD1, 6 bases. Trimming removed 5 bases from V and 1 base from J, with 15 bases in between. Germline-derived CDR1 and CDR2 are SQVTM and ANQGSEA. CDR3 length equals 15 residues. CDR3 in amino acids: CSVSLGRGSNQPQHF. The CDR3 DNA reads TGCAGCGTTTCCCTGGGGAGGGGGAGCAATCAGCCCCAGCATTTT. Full variable domain (rest looked up from reference TRBV29-1 and TRBJ1-5): SAVISQKPSRDICQRGTSLTIQCQVDSQVTMMFWYRQQPGQSLTLIATANQGSEATYESGFVIDKFPISRPNLTFSTLTVSNMSPEDSSIYLCSVSLGRGSNQPQHFGDGTRLSIL.

The V call is TRBV5-1, the J call TRBJ2-5; 14 bases agree with TRBD2. The germline CDR1 and CDR2 sequences are SGHRS and YFSETQ. V trimming: 6 bases; J trimming: 2 bases; junction bases outside the gene matches: 3. The CDR3 consists of 15 residues. CDR3 sequence reads: CASTRTSGGQETQYF. CDR3 DNA: TGCGCCAGCACCCGGACTAGCGGGGGGCAAGAGACCCAGTACTTC.

This clone occurred once. The chain employs TRBV4-1 and TRBJ1-2, with a tentative D call TRBD1 (6 bases). The CDR3 is 14 residues long. From germline, CDR1 is MGHRA and CDR2 YSYEKL. Between the trimmed V and J ends, which lost 4 bases and 4 bases, there was a span of 13 bases. The CDR3 DNA sequence: TGCGCCAGCAGCCTCCCCACAGGGTTCTATGGCTACACCTTC. Amino acids: CASSLPTGFYGYTF.

The V call is TRBV2, the J call TRBJ2-6, with a possible D match to TRBD2 (6 bases). The CDR3 runs 16 residues. Germline V lookup: CDR1 SNHLY, CDR2 FYNNEI. The DNA of the CDR3 is TGTGCGTCGTCCCGGGACTTGATCTCTGGGGCCAACGTCCTGACTTTC. It translates to CASSRDLISGANVLTF.

The chain combines TRBV30 with TRBJ1-1, with TRBD1 as a possible D gene (5 bases). Germline CDR1 GTSNPN, CDR2 SVGIG (reference sequence). V was shortened by 3 bases and J by 5 bases, with 16 bases between the two germline ends. This CDR3 region has 14 residues. The CDR3 DNA sequence: TGTGCCTGGAGGACTCAGGGAGGAAGGACTGAAGCTTTCTTT. It specifies CAWRTQGGRTEAFF.

The chain joins TRBV10-3 to TRBJ1-2; 8 positions agree with TRBD1. The J segment lost 13 bases and the V segment lost 7 bases, leaving 14 bases of the junction unmatched. This CDR3 comprises 13 residues. Germline V CDR1 and CDR2: ENHRY, SYGVKD. The CDR3 DNA reads TGTGCCATCACGCCCGCCGGACAGGGAACGGGCACCTTC. Translated: CAITPAGQGTGTF.

The chain recombines TRBV5-8 with TRBJ2-5, with TRBD1 matching 7 bases. This CDR3 is 16 amino acids long. Per the germline V gene, CDR1 is SGHTS and CDR2 is YDEGEE. Unmatched junction bases numbered 14, after V lost 4 bases and J lost 5 bases. Here the CDR3 DNA reads TGTGCCAGCAGCATCGGACAGGAACCCAGGTGGGAGACCCAGTACTTC. Translation gives CASSIGQEPRWETQYF.

The CDR3 sequence is CASSVDSFHGAEAFF. CDR3 bases: TGTGCCAGCAGCGTCGACAGTTTCCATGGCGCTGAAGCTTTCTTT. This sequence joins TRBV9 and TRBJ1-1, with a tentative D call TRBD1 (5 bases). CDR3 size: 15 residues. Trimming shortened V by 2 bases and J by 6 bases, and 17 bases separated the two germline ends. CDR1 is SGDLS, CDR2 YYNGEE, per germline.